This entry is about one TCR beta chain. The data belong to a study of blood T cell repertoires in COVID-19. Study in general: Whether acute or convalescent, the COVID-19 samples came from the United States, Italy and Spain.

The protocol was immunoSEQ multiplex PCR, while the TCRdb copy is restricted to in-frame clones and leaves out a portion. The table records some 200,000 clones, 60% to 80% of them present only once. V shed 5 bases and J 4 bases; nucleotides not matched to a gene: 11. Germline values: CDR1 LNHDA, CDR2 SQIVND (reference sequence). The CDR3 extends over 17 amino acids. Material: peripheral blood. The chain combines TRBV19 with TRBJ2-3; 11 bases are a match to TRBD1. The sequence derives from a woman between 70 and 85 years old with acute or convalescent COVID-19. This chain's CDR3 is CASSADRGPVFPDTQYF. CDR3 in DNA: TGTGCCAGTAGTGCGGACAGGGGGCCGGTTTTTCCAGATACGCAGTATTTT. Drawing the rest from reference TRBV19 and TRBJ2-3, the complete variable domain is DGGITQSPKYLFRKEGQNVTLSCEQNLNHDAMYWYRQDPGQGLRLIYYSQIVNDFQKGDIAEGYSVSREKKESFPLTVTSAQKNPTAFYLCASSADRGPVFPDTQYFGPGTRLTVL.